A selection of T cell receptor beta chains follows, all from one sample in a study of cytomegalovirus exposure and HLA in healthy donors. The repertoire was sequenced with immunoSEQ multiplex PCR; TCRdb's copy has only in-frame clones and lacks some. The sample holds about 150,000 clones; more than 75% are singletons and the top ten take over 5%. The sample was PBMCs. The receptors were gathered from a woman aged 40-49 years in good health and CMV-seropositive. The CDR3 runs from the conserved cysteine through the conserved F or W. D genes are given only for firm matches. Clone sizes are given selectively: once, few, many, or a class where the clone is expanded.

DNA: TGTGCCAGTAGTACTCCGGGACAGACCTACGAGCAGTACTTC; CDR3: CASSTPGQTYEQYF; length: 14; D: TRBD1; J: TRBJ2-7; size: -; V: TRBV19
DNA: TGTGCCAGCAGCCCCCATACAGGGGCTGGGGCCAACGTCCTGACTTTC; CDR3: CASSPHTGAGANVLTF; length: 16; D: TRBD1; J: TRBJ2-6; size: -; V: TRBV7-3
DNA: TGTGCCAGCAGCTTGCGGGTAGGCTACGAGCAGTACTTC; CDR3: CASSLRVGYEQYF; length: 13; D: -; J: TRBJ2-7; size: -; V: TRBV27
DNA: TGCGCCAGCAGCCGCGGACAGGCTTACAATGAGCAGTTCTTC; CDR3: CASSRGQAYNEQFF; length: 14; D: TRBD1; J: TRBJ2-1; size: -; V: TRBV5-1
DNA: TGTGCCAGCAGCTTAGGAGGAGGCAATCAGCCCCAGCATTTT; CDR3: CASSLGGGNQPQHF; length: 14; D: -; J: TRBJ1-5; size: -; V: TRBV7-9
DNA: TGTGCCAGCAGTGTGTCCGGGACAGGGCCCGACACAGATACGCAGTATTTT; CDR3: CASSVSGTGPDTDTQYF; length: 17; D: TRBD1; J: TRBJ2-3; size: -; V: TRBV25-1
DNA: TGTGCCATCAGTGAGTTGGCTGACTACAATGAGCAGTTCTTC; CDR3: CAISELADYNEQFF; length: 14; D: -; J: TRBJ2-1; size: -; V: TRBV10-3
DNA: TGTGCCAGTACCCGGCTAGCGAGCTCCTACAATGAGCAGTTCTTC; CDR3: CASTRLASSYNEQFF; length: 15; D: -; J: TRBJ2-1; size: -; V: TRBV19
DNA: TGTGCCAGCAGCTCGGGTGGTCGGGGGGACACTGAAGCTTTCTTT; CDR3: CASSSGGRGDTEAFF; length: 15; D: -; J: TRBJ1-1; size: -; V: TRBV5-4
DNA: TGTGCCAGCAAGGGGGATAGCGGGCTCACCGGAGGGGGCATTCAGTACTTC; CDR3: CASKGDSGLTGGGIQYF; length: 17; D: -; J: TRBJ2-4; size: -; V: TRBV2
DNA: TGTGCCGGCCAGGGGCCAGCGGGAGGGCCAACCAATGAGCAGTTCTTC; CDR3: CAGQGPAGGPTNEQFF; length: 16; D: TRBD2; J: TRBJ2-1; size: -; V: TRBV7-9
DNA: TGTGCCAGCTCACTCAGAACTAATAAAAAACTGTTTTTT; CDR3: CASSLRTNKKLFF; length: 13; D: -; J: TRBJ1-4; size: -; V: TRBV18
DNA: TGTGCCAGCAGACCTATTCTAGCGAACATGTACAATGAGCAGTTCTTC; CDR3: CASRPILANMYNEQFF; length: 16; D: -; J: TRBJ2-1; size: -; V: TRBV7-7
DNA: TGTGCCAGCAGCCAAGATTGGGGAGTCGCGCACAATGAGCAGTTCTTC; CDR3: CASSQDWGVAHNEQFF; length: 16; D: -; J: TRBJ2-1; size: -; V: TRBV14
DNA: TGTGCCAGCAGTTACCTGTCCGAGCAGTTCTTC; CDR3: CASSYLSEQFF; length: 11; D: -; J: TRBJ2-1; size: -; V: TRBV6-5
DNA: TGTGCCAGTACCGCGGACAGATACACTGAAGCTTTCTTT; CDR3: CASTADRYTEAFF; length: 13; D: -; J: TRBJ1-1; size: -; V: TRBV19
DNA: TGTGCCAGCAGCCGCGGGGGGAGTGACACCGGGGAGCTGTTTTTT; CDR3: CASSRGGSDTGELFF; length: 15; D: TRBD2; J: TRBJ2-2; size: -; V: TRBV11-2
DNA: TGTGCCAGTTGGACAGTCGGGTATCGAAACACCATATATTTT; CDR3: CASWTVGYRNTIYF; length: 14; D: -; J: TRBJ1-3; size: -; V: TRBV19
DNA: TGTGCCAGCCGGGGGTATGTCACCGGGGAGCTGTTTTTT; CDR3: CASRGYVTGELFF; length: 13; D: -; J: TRBJ2-2; size: once; V: TRBV27
DNA: TGTGCCAGCACGGACTTCCGATCTCCCGAGCAGTACTTC; CDR3: CASTDFRSPEQYF; length: 13; D: -; J: TRBJ2-7; size: -; V: TRBV13
DNA: TGTGCCAGCAGTTTATTCGGACTAGCGGGCCCCTACGAGCAGTACTTC; CDR3: CASSLFGLAGPYEQYF; length: 16; D: TRBD2; J: TRBJ2-7; size: -; V: TRBV27
DNA: TGTGCCAGCTCACTTGGTCCGGTTAACTACGAGCAGTACTTC; CDR3: CASSLGPVNYEQYF; length: 14; D: -; J: TRBJ2-7; size: -; V: TRBV18
DNA: TGTTCCAGCAGCTCGAACCGTCGGGGGGCTTTCTTT; CDR3: CSSSSNRRGAFF; length: 12; D: -; J: TRBJ1-1; size: -; V: TRBV7-9
DNA: TGCGCCAGCAGTTCCCGCGTGTTAGATACGCAGTATTTT; CDR3: CASSSRVLDTQYF; length: 13; D: -; J: TRBJ2-3; size: -; V: TRBV5-1
DNA: TGTGCTAGTGGTTTCCGTCCAGATACGCAGTATTTT; CDR3: CASGFRPDTQYF; length: 12; D: -; J: TRBJ2-3; size: -; V: TRBV12-5
DNA: TGCAGCGTTGAAGGGATCGGGTATTCCACCGGGGAGCTGTTTTTT; CDR3: CSVEGIGYSTGELFF; length: 15; D: -; J: TRBJ2-2; size: once; V: TRBV29-1
DNA: TGTGCCAGCAGTGTGTGGTCCCAGCTGTTGACTAGCGGGGGCACAGATACGCAGTATTTT; CDR3: CASSVWSQLLTSGGTDTQYF; length: 20; D: TRBD2; J: TRBJ2-3; size: -; V: TRBV2
DNA: TGTGCCTGGACCCCTAAGAGCCCTCCCTACGAGCAGTACTTC; CDR3: CAWTPKSPPYEQYF; length: 14; D: -; J: TRBJ2-7; size: -; V: TRBV30
DNA: TGTGCCAGCAGCCCCCGACAGGGGTCAAATGGCTACACCTTC; CDR3: CASSPRQGSNGYTF; length: 14; D: -; J: TRBJ1-2; size: -; V: TRBV21-1